The TCR beta chain under discussion was sequenced for a study of cytomegalovirus exposure and HLA in healthy donors. Study results and caveats: Owing to their indistinguishability, certain V segments, notably TRBV6-2 and TRBV6-3, were excluded. The productive fraction for most TCR beta V segments was about 90% or about 30% in an earlier analysis. Cytomegalovirus status was reportedly diagnosed by the classifier with high sensitivity and specificity.

Donors likely had unrecorded immune exposures despite being nominally healthy when sampled. The PCR had 60 Vbeta and 13 Jbeta primers. Sequencing used immunoSEQ multiplex PCR; TCRdb keeps in-frame clones, though not all of them. Here the sample spans roughly 140,000 clones, roughly 74% being singletons. About this clone itself: Its target is not known.

The germline gives CDR1 LNHDA, CDR2 SQIVND (reference sequence). There are 18 residues in the CDR3. V lost 3 bases and J lost 4, with 22 bases in between. Sequenced sample: PBMCs. The V gene is TRBV19, the J gene TRBJ1-5; the D is unclear. This TCR came from a woman in her thirties or forties in good health and CMV-seropositive. CDR3 DNA sequence: TGTGCCAGTAGTATGAGGGCCCGGGGAAGGGTGGGAAATCAGCCCCAGCATTTT. Translated: CASSMRARGRVGNQPQHF. Looking up the rest from reference TRBV19 and TRBJ1-5 gives the full variable domain: DGGITQSPKYLFRKEGQNVTLSCEQNLNHDAMYWYRQDPGQGLRLIYYSQIVNDFQKGDIAEGYSVSREKKESFPLTVTSAQKNPTAFYLCASSMRARGRVGNQPQHFGDGTRLSIL.